Listed below are T cell receptor beta chains from one sample, sequenced in a study of identical twins. TCRdb called the 5' RACE reads again in MiXCR, with one record for every CDR3 protein. The table includes some 900,000 distinct CDR3 sequences, 10% to 15% detected once. These records were also assigned to another study, of yellow fever vaccine responses in identical twins.

The specimen was PBMCs. These receptors were taken from a woman between 18 and 29 years old in good health. Both conserved end residues are part of each CDR3. A D gene is named only where the DNA matches it firmly. Clone size appears in some rows only: once, few, many, or a class for an expanded clone.

J | size | V | D | CDR3 | DNA
TRBJ1-1 | few | TRBV21-1 | - | CASTLTYTWTEAFF | TGTGCCAGCACCCTAACGTACACGTGGACTGAAGCTTTCTTT
TRBJ2-3 | few | TRBV7-9 | TRBD1 | CASTQTGGIDTQYF | TGTGCCAGCACTCAGACAGGGGGCATAGATACGCAGTATTTT
TRBJ2-2 | - | TRBV7-8 | TRBD2 | CASSRLAEINTGELFF | TGTGCCAGCAGTCGACTAGCGGAGATAAACACCGGGGAGCTGTTTTTT
TRBJ2-1 | few | TRBV28 | TRBD1 | CASSLSDRGIRNEQFF | TGTGCCAGCAGTTTATCGGACAGGGGAATCAGAAATGAGCAGTTCTTC
TRBJ2-2 | - | TRBV6-4 | - | CASSDPDGSNTGELFF | TGTGCCAGCAGTGACCCAGACGGCTCGAACACCGGGGAGCTGTTTTTT
TRBJ1-2 | few | TRBV12-5 | TRBD1 | CASGLDRVGGYTF | TGTGCTAGTGGCCTCGACAGGGTTGGCGGCTACACCTTC
TRBJ1-2 | few | TRBV7-9 | TRBD1 | CASSFRLGGDYGYTF | TGTGCCAGCAGCTTCCGTTTAGGGGGCGACTATGGCTACACCTTC
TRBJ1-1 | few | TRBV3-1 | - | CASSQDTLVNTEAFF | TGTGCCAGCAGCCAAGATACGTTGGTGAACACTGAAGCTTTCTTT
TRBJ2-3 | - | TRBV20-1 | TRBD1 | CSAVPGGATDTQYF | TGCAGTGCTGTACCAGGGGGCGCGACAGATACGCAGTATTTT
TRBJ2-1 | few | TRBV3-1 | - | CASSQDTSIRIF | TGTGCCAGCAGCCAAGATACTAGCATCCGGATCTTC
TRBJ2-3 | few | TRBV6-1 | - | CASDSADTQYF | TGTGCCAGCGATAGCGCAGATACGCAGTATTTT
TRBJ2-7 | - | TRBV20-1 | TRBD2 | CSARDRERLAVYEQYF | TGCAGTGCTAGAGACAGGGAGAGACTAGCCGTATACGAGCAGTACTTC
TRBJ1-6 | - | TRBV12-3/TRBV12-4 | TRBD1 | CASSYNWDRLSPLHF | TGTGCCAGCAGCTACAATTGGGACAGGTTGTCACCCCTCCACTTT
TRBJ1-1 | - | TRBV27 | TRBD1 | CARRATGEGTEAFF | TGTGCCAGGAGGGCAACAGGGGAGGGCACTGAAGCTTTCTTT
TRBJ2-7 | - | TRBV7-6 | - | CASSLGTMYEQYF | TGTGCCAGCAGCTTAGGTACAATGTACGAGCAGTACTTC
TRBJ1-2 | - | TRBV2 | - | CASTYSQRTPPGYTF | TGTGCCAGCACCTACAGCCAGCGGACCCCACCAGGCTACACCTTC
TRBJ2-1 | - | TRBV20-1 | - | CSASPPNSYNEQFF | TGCAGTGCTAGCCCTCCTAACTCCTACAATGAGCAGTTCTTC
TRBJ2-7 | few | TRBV18 | TRBD2 | CASSPRGLAGGGRTYEQYF | TGTGCCAGCTCACCGAGGGGACTAGCGGGAGGAGGTAGGACCTACGAGCAGTACTTC
TRBJ1-2 | few | TRBV29-1 | - | CSVKGNPNSGGYTF | TGCAGCGTCAAAGGGAACCCTAACTCTGGGGGCTACACCTTC
TRBJ2-1 | - | TRBV2 | TRBD2 | CASSDPTSGSLGSYNEQFF | TGTGCCAGCAGTGATCCGACTAGCGGGAGTCTTGGGTCCTACAATGAGCAGTTCTTC
TRBJ1-1 | - | TRBV7-2 | - | CASSLVGRLQADF | TGTGCCAGCAGCTTAGTGGGACGGCTACAGGCCGACTTT
TRBJ2-2 | few | TRBV7-2 | TRBD2 | CASTTSGRANGELFF | TGTGCCAGCACGACTAGCGGGAGGGCCAACGGGGAGCTGTTTTTT
TRBJ2-5 | - | TRBV4-1 | - | CASSQDGRGGETQYF | TGCGCCAGCAGCCAGGATGGCAGGGGGGGGGAGACCCAGTACTTC
TRBJ2-1 | few | TRBV12-3/TRBV12-4 | - | CASLSDYNEQFF | TGTGCTTCCCTAAGCGATTACAATGAGCAGTTCTTC
TRBJ1-5 | few | TRBV28 | - | CASIGAQAGRPQHF | TGTGCCAGCATAGGCGCACAGGCGGGCAGGCCCCAGCATTTT
TRBJ2-5 | - | TRBV20-1 | TRBD2 | CSAEREGRETQYF | TGCAGTGCTGAGCGGGAGGGCCGGGAGACCCAGTACTTC
TRBJ2-7 | few | TRBV10-3 | TRBD1 | CATQTGAEQYF | TGTGCCACCCAGACAGGGGCCGAGCAGTACTTC
TRBJ2-3 | many | TRBV20-1 | - | CSARGGEGHTDTQYF | TGCAGTGCTAGAGGGGGGGAGGGACACACAGATACGCAGTATTTT
TRBJ2-1 | few | TRBV19 | - | CASKTGLSTYNEQFF | TGTGCCAGCAAAACGGGCCTCTCGACCTACAATGAGCAGTTCTTC
TRBJ2-3 | - | TRBV5-1 | TRBD2 | CASSPGSTSGGTDTQYF | TGCGCCAGCAGCCCCGGTTCGACCAGCGGGGGCACAGATACGCAGTATTTT
TRBJ1-1 | - | TRBV5-1 | - | CASSSGEMNTEAFF | TGCGCCAGCAGCTCTGGGGAGATGAACACTGAAGCTTTCTTT
TRBJ1-2 | few | TRBV3-1 | - | CASSQDRDLYGYTF | TGTGCCAGCAGCCAAGACAGGGACCTCTATGGCTACACCTTC
TRBJ2-3 | - | TRBV7-9 | TRBD2 | CASSSLTSGRSTDTQYF | TGTGCCAGCAGCTCTCTTACTAGCGGGAGGAGCACAGATACGCAGTATTTT
TRBJ2-1 | few | TRBV29-1 | - | CSVGLVGGYNEQFF | TGCAGCGTGGGGTTGGTAGGCGGCTACAATGAGCAGTTCTTC
TRBJ2-5 | - | TRBV6-1 | TRBD1 | CASTRDSSLRPATF | TGTGCCAGCACCCGGGACAGTTCCCTTCGGCCCGCTACCTTC
TRBJ2-1 | few | TRBV4-2 | - | CASSPSNLARALYNEQFF | TGTGCCAGCAGCCCTTCGAACCTAGCGAGAGCCCTGTACAATGAGCAGTTCTTC
TRBJ1-1 | many | TRBV20-1 | - | CSAFDSRTLEAFF | TGCAGTGCTTTCGACAGCCGAACCCTTGAAGCTTTCTTT
TRBJ2-5 | - | TRBV2 | TRBD2 | CASSGTSNRQETQYF | TGTGCCAGCAGCGGGACTAGCAACCGCCAAGAGACCCAGTACTTC
TRBJ2-5 | - | TRBV20-1 | TRBD2 | CSARGASGGALETQYF | TGCAGTGCTAGAGGAGCTAGCGGGGGGGCGTTAGAGACCCAGTACTTC
TRBJ2-7 | many | TRBV12-3/TRBV12-4 | TRBD2 | CASSWGLETSGSYEQYF | TGTGCCAGCAGTTGGGGCTTAGAGACTAGCGGCTCCTACGAGCAGTACTTC
TRBJ1-2 | few | TRBV12-3/TRBV12-4 | - | CASSDPPRVWGYTF | TGTGCCAGCAGTGACCCCCCCAGGGTTTGGGGCTACACCTTC
TRBJ2-1 | - | TRBV7-2 | - | CASSLGGASVEFF | TGTGCCAGCAGCTTAGGTGGGGCTAGCGTGGAGTTCTTC
TRBJ1-6 | - | TRBV3-1 | - | CASSQEARSSYNSPLHF | TGTGCCAGCAGCCAAGAGGCCAGGAGCTCCTATAATTCACCCCTCCACTTT
TRBJ1-1 | - | TRBV6-5 | - | CASRTVDTEAFF | TGTGCCAGCAGGACAGTCGACACTGAAGCTTTCTTT
TRBJ2-3 | - | TRBV7-6 | TRBD1 | CASSFGQGMDTQYF | TGTGCCAGCAGCTTCGGACAGGGGATGGATACGCAGTATTTT
TRBJ2-5 | - | TRBV7-9 | - | CASSLDLEALMGTQYF | TGTGCCAGCAGCTTAGATTTGGAAGCGTTGATGGGGACCCAGTACTTC
TRBJ2-1 | few | TRBV6-1 | TRBD2 | CASSVGGVPNEQFF | TGTGCCAGCAGTGTCGGGGGGGTGCCTAATGAGCAGTTCTTC
TRBJ2-3 | few | TRBV12-3/TRBV12-4 | - | CASSLWREKADTQYF | TGTGCCAGCAGTTTATGGAGGGAGAAGGCAGATACGCAGTATTTT
TRBJ2-1 | - | TRBV24-1 | TRBD2 | CATSDLSLADNEQFF | TGTGCCACCAGTGATTTGAGCCTAGCGGACAATGAGCAGTTCTTC